The clone carrying this T cell receptor beta chain was observed at least ten times. Its antigen is currently unknown. These data originate in a study of neurological immune-mediated disorders. The study's findings and limits: Expansion of TCR clones was greatest in HTLV-1-associated myelopathy and smallest in multiple sclerosis, where it fell below that of healthy controls. None of the CDR3 amino acid sequences found in expanded clones was shared across subjects. This suggests that the TCR-beta repertoires were private in all groups.

The method for making cDNA was 5'RACE, and it used 10-nucleotide random UMIs. A single run covered 15-18 subjects with over 160 million TCR-beta sequences. TCRdb reprocessed the 5' RACE reads via MiXCR and lists one record per CDR3 protein. The repertoire consists of 30,000 or so distinct CDR3 sequences, with over 12% occurring once and the leading ten covering 27%. Looked up from germline, CDR1 is SGHTA and CDR2 is FQGTGA. This CDR3 contains 14 residues. The J segment lost 4 bases and the V segment lost 5 bases, leaving 7 bases of the junction unmatched. This sequence originates from a man between 65 and 80 years old in good health. Sequencing used PBMCs. This chain joins TRBV7-3 and TRBJ1-1, with 7 bases aligning to TRBD1. The CDR3 loop is CASSRTGLGTEAFF. CDR3 nucleotide sequence: TGTGCCAGCAGCCGGACAGGTCTAGGCACTGAAGCTTTCTTT.